This T cell receptor (beta chain) was observed in a study of beta chain features in type 1 diabetes. Sorting that relied on CD45RO/CCR7/CD25/CD127/CD95/CD27 yielded CD4+ naive, central memory, regulatory and stem cell-like memory cells. This clone was seen only a few times. Antigen: not known. The J segment lost 8 bases and the V segment lost 2 bases, leaving 14 bases of the junction unmatched. CDR1 is SGHRS and CDR2 is YFSETQ in the germline V gene. The CDR3 is 17 amino acids. The whole isolated RNA underwent reverse transcription, so sequencing captured expressed TCRB transcripts. TCRdb's table, derived via immunoSEQ multiplex PCR, lists solely in-frame clones and lacks some. The table shows some 200,000 clones, with 15% to 20% occurring only once. Study results and limitations: All four CD4+ subsets from Type 1 diabetes patients carried moderately but significantly shorter TCRB CDR3s. Possible PCR preference for shorter templates applied equally to patients and controls.

The chain employs TRBV5-1 and TRBJ2-1, with 9 nucleotides matching TRBD2. The sample consisted of naive CD4+ T cells from blood. This sequence was found in a man aged 25-45 years with type 1 diabetes. CDR3 protein: CASSFTSGLATGDEQFF. CDR3 nucleotide sequence: TGCGCCAGCAGCTTTACTTCGGGACTAGCTACGGGCGATGAGCAGTTCTTC. Full variable domain (remainder filled in from reference TRBV5-1 and TRBJ2-1): KAGVTQTPRYLIKTRGQQVTLSCSPISGHRSVSWYQQTPGQGLQFLFEYFSETQRNKGNFPGRFSGRQFSNSRSEMNVSTLELGDSALYLCASSFTSGLATGDEQFFGPGTRLTVL.